These T cell receptor beta chains were read from a single sample in a study of T cell changes during pregnancy in multiple sclerosis. Repertoires were generated with immunoSEQ multiplex PCR, while TCRdb's copy carries only in-frame clones and drops some. The table has 45,000 to 70,000 clones, about 90% seen once. The sample here was CD4+ T cells from peripheral blood mononuclear cells, taken after pregnancy. Receptor source: a female donor in good health, enrolled as a control in a pregnancy study. The CDR3 runs from the conserved cysteine through the conserved F or W. D genes are given only for firm matches. Size is stated for part of the rows, as once, few or many counts, or as a class when the clone is expanded.

V gene	clone size	D gene	CDR3 length	J gene	CDR3 DNA	CDR3 protein
TRBV2	.	.	11	TRBJ1-2	TGTGCCAGCAGTGAAGGCAGAGACAACACCTTC	CASSEGRDNTF
TRBV7-8	.	TRBD2	15	TRBJ2-7	TGTGCCAGCAGCTCTAGCGGGGTGAGCTCCTACGAGCAGTACTTC	CASSSSGVSSYEQYF
TRBV6-5	.	.	12	TRBJ1-4	TGTGCCAGCAGTACGCGGGGAGAAAAACTGTTTTTT	CASSTRGEKLFF
TRBV9	few	TRBD1	15	TRBJ1-1	TGTGCCAGCAGCGTAGTTGGACAGGGGTACACTGAAGCTTTCTTT	CASSVVGQGYTEAFF
TRBV5-5	.	.	13	TRBJ1-1	TGTGCCAGCAGCAGGACAGCCGACACTGAAGCTTTCTTT	CASSRTADTEAFF
TRBV6-1	.	.	15	TRBJ1-4	TGTGCCAGCACCGTCCCGGGAGGGGATAATGAAAAACTGTTTTTT	CASTVPGGDNEKLFF
TRBV11-2	.	TRBD1	14	TRBJ2-2	TGTGCCAGCAGCCGGGACAGCAACACCGGGGAGCTGTTTTTT	CASSRDSNTGELFF
TRBV19	.	TRBD1	15	TRBJ2-3	TGTGCCAGTAGACCGGGACAGGGGGCCAGGGATACGCAGTATTTT	CASRPGQGARDTQYF
TRBV9	.	TRBD2	16	TRBJ2-3	TGTGCCAGCAGCGGTGGACTAGCGGGACGCACAGATACGCAGTATTTT	CASSGGLAGRTDTQYF
TRBV19	.	TRBD1	16	TRBJ2-7	TGTGCCAGTAGCAAAACTACAGGGGCGAAATCCTACGAGCAGTACTTC	CASSKTTGAKSYEQYF
TRBV4-2	.	.	14	TRBJ1-4	TGTGCCAGCAGCATCGGACAGTTTAATGAAAAACTGTTTTTT	CASSIGQFNEKLFF
TRBV7-2	once	.	15	TRBJ2-3	TGTGCCAGCAGCTTAGTTCGGTCTAGCACAGATACGCAGTATTTT	CASSLVRSSTDTQYF
TRBV28	.	.	13	TRBJ1-2	TGTGCCAGCAGTTTTGGAGGGGCGCCTGGCTACACCTTC	CASSFGGAPGYTF
TRBV5-5	.	TRBD1	15	TRBJ2-7	TGTGCCAGCAGCTTGGTACAGGGGTTGATATACGAGCAGTACTTC	CASSLVQGLIYEQYF
TRBV13	.	TRBD1	15	TRBJ2-7	TGTGCCAGCAGCCGACGGACAGGGAGTTCGTACGAGCAGTACTTC	CASSRRTGSSYEQYF
TRBV5-1	.	TRBD1	15	TRBJ1-2	TGCGCCAGCAGGACGGAAGGGGGCAGTAACTATGGCTACACCTTC	CASRTEGGSNYGYTF
TRBV7-6	.	.	14	TRBJ2-7	TGTGCCAGCAGCTTAGGGGGCCTTAACTACGAGCAGTACTTC	CASSLGGLNYEQYF
TRBV11-2	.	.	16	TRBJ1-1	TGTGCCAGCAGCCCACGAGGCAGGGGTTTGAACACTGAAGCTTTCTTT	CASSPRGRGLNTEAFF
TRBV6-4	.	.	16	TRBJ2-2	TGTGCCAGCAGTGACCGTCCTCCTCCGAACACCGGGGAGCTGTTTTTT	CASSDRPPPNTGELFF
TRBV6-5	.	TRBD1	15	TRBJ1-6	TGTGCCAGCAGTTACACGGGACAGTATAATTCACCCCTCCACTTT	CASSYTGQYNSPLHF
TRBV18	.	TRBD1	13	TRBJ1-2	TGTGCCAGCTCGCCCGACAGGGAGTATGGCTACACCTTC	CASSPDREYGYTF
TRBV10-3	.	.	14	TRBJ1-2	TGTGCCACCTCAAAGGACAGCACTAACTATGGCTACACCTTC	CATSKDSTNYGYTF
TRBV7-3	.	.	17	TRBJ2-1	TGTGCCAGCAGCTTAATCTCAAGCATCGCCTCCTACAATGAGCAGTTCTTC	CASSLISSIASYNEQFF
TRBV27	.	.	14	TRBJ1-6	TGTGCCAGCAGTTCCACAGGGCAGAATTCACCCCTCCACTTT	CASSSTGQNSPLHF
TRBV7-7	.	TRBD2	14	TRBJ2-1	TGTGCTAGCAGCACCGGGACTAGTTTGAATGAGCAGTTCTTC	CASSTGTSLNEQFF
TRBV6-5	.	TRBD1	16	TRBJ2-7	TGTGCCAGCAGTTACTTAGGGGGACAGGGGGTCAACGAGCAGTACTTC	CASSYLGGQGVNEQYF
TRBV9	.	.	14	TRBJ1-1	TGTGCCAGCAGCCCGCGCCTGTTAAACACTGAAGCTTTCTTT	CASSPRLLNTEAFF
TRBV12-5	.	.	14	TRBJ1-3	TGTGCTAGTGGTCTCACGGGGGGAGGAAACACCATATATTTT	CASGLTGGGNTIYF
TRBV15	.	TRBD2	15	TRBJ2-1	TGTGCCACCAGCGGGTTGCGGGGGGGATACAATGAGCAGTTCTTC	CATSGLRGGYNEQFF
TRBV2	.	.	13	TRBJ1-1	TGTGCCAGCCTCCGGACAGTGAACACTGAAGCTTTCTTT	CASLRTVNTEAFF
TRBV11-2	few	.	14	TRBJ1-4	TGTGCCAGCAGAAAGGAGTTGGGTAATGAAAAACTGTTTTTT	CASRKELGNEKLFF
TRBV19	.	.	12	TRBJ1-4	TGTGCCAGCGCCGATTTAGAGGAAAAACTGTTTTTT	CASADLEEKLFF
TRBV4-3	.	TRBD1	15	TRBJ1-6	TGCGCCAGCAGCCATCAGGGACAGACTAATTCACCCCTCCACTTT	CASSHQGQTNSPLHF
TRBV7-2	.	.	15	TRBJ1-2	TGTGCCAGCAGCTCGCCCGGGGGAGAATACTATGGCTACACCTTC	CASSSPGGEYYGYTF
TRBV15	.	.	15	TRBJ2-6	TGTGCCACCAGCTTCCGGACAGCTGGGGCCAACGTCCTGACTTTC	CATSFRTAGANVLTF
TRBV15	.	.	14	TRBJ1-4	TGTGCCACCAGCAGAGTGGCAGGGATTGAAAAACTGTTTTTT	CATSRVAGIEKLFF
TRBV7-9	.	.	12	TRBJ2-1	TGTGCCAGCAGCTTAGCTGGGCATGAGCAGTTCTTC	CASSLAGHEQFF
TRBV25-1	.	.	14	TRBJ1-1	TGTGCCAGCAGTGTTTCAGGGCGGGGCACTGAAGCTTTCTTT	CASSVSGRGTEAFF
TRBV6-5	.	TRBD1	15	TRBJ2-7	TGTGCCAGCAGGGGGGACAGGGCCGGACCCTACGAGCAGTACTTC	CASRGDRAGPYEQYF
TRBV4-2	.	TRBD1	15	TRBJ2-1	TGTGCCAGCAGCCCGGGGGACAGGGCATCGGATGAGCAGTTCTTC	CASSPGDRASDEQFF
TRBV5-5	.	.	15	TRBJ1-2	TGTGCCAGCAGCTTAGTACAGGTCGCTAACTATGGCTACACCTTC	CASSLVQVANYGYTF
TRBV10-3	.	.	15	TRBJ1-1	TGTGCCATCAGTGAGATTCAGCGGGACGACACTGAAGCTTTCTTT	CAISEIQRDDTEAFF
TRBV7-3	.	.	12	TRBJ1-2	TGTGCCAGCAGCGATCAGGGGTTAGGCTACACCTTC	CASSDQGLGYTF
TRBV20-1	.	.	11	TRBJ2-7	TGCAGTGCTAGAGGAGCATACGAGCAGTACTTC	CSARGAYEQYF